Below, 20 T cell receptor beta chains from the same sample are listed, as sequenced in a study of cytomegalovirus exposure and HLA in healthy donors. 13 Jbeta primers and 60 Vbeta primers were used for the PCR. Clones were read by immunoSEQ multiplex PCR, and TCRdb kept only the in-frame ones, dropping some. Of approximately 140,000 clones listed, around 82% are singletons. Sample: PBMCs. All receptors come from a boy between 10 and 17 years old in good health and CMV-seronegative.

The genes are TRBV25-1 and TRBJ2-7; tentatively, D is TRBD1 (6 bases). The V gene's germline CDR1 is MGHDK and CDR2 SYGVNS. Trimming shortened V by 1 base and J by 3 bases, and 10 bases separated the two germline ends. The CDR3 sequence is 14 residues long. As DNA, the CDR3 is TGTGCCAGCAGTGAATTGAGGGACAACTACGAGCAGTACTTC. It encodes CASSELRDNYEQYF.

The genes are TRBV10-3 and TRBJ2-7, with a tentative D call TRBD2 (5 bases). This CDR3 is 15 amino acids long. Germline V lookup: CDR1 ENHRY, CDR2 SYGVKD. Trimming pared 10 bases from V and 4 bases from J, leaving 23 bases between. The CDR3 nucleotides are TGTGCCACCTCATTTTTTCGCGGCGAGGGATACGAGCAGTACTTC. It specifies CATSFFRGEGYEQYF.

V and J are TRBV9 and TRBJ1-2; TRBD1 matches at 8 bases. Germline-derived CDR1 and CDR2 are SGDLS and YYNGEE. The CDR3 has 17 residues. Trimming removed 4 bases from V and 0 bases from J; junction bases left unmatched: 11. The CDR3 DNA reads TGTGCCAGCAGCCCCGGGACAGGACGCTCTCCTAACTATGGCTACACCTTC. Protein: CASSPGTGRSPNYGYTF.

This clone was detected a few times. The chain carries TRBV2 and TRBJ1-5, with 12 positions matching TRBD1. The J segment lost 7 bases and the V segment lost 6 bases, leaving 7 bases of the junction unmatched. The length of the CDR3 is 15 residues. Germline assignment: CDR1 SNHLY and CDR2 FYNNEI. The CDR3 region is CASRRDRGRDQPQHF. The CDR3, as DNA: TGTGCCAGCAGACGGGACAGGGGGCGGGACCAGCCCCAGCATTTT.

The CDR3 nucleotides read TGTGCCAGCAGTGAGAGGCAGGGGAGAGATACGCAGTATTTT. Protein: CASSERQGRDTQYF. The chain uses TRBV2 and TRBJ2-3, with D possibly TRBD1 on 6 matching bases. CDR1 SNHLY and CDR2 FYNNEI come from the germline V gene. CDR3 length equals 14 residues. The germline V and J ends were trimmed by 3 bases and 5 bases, with 12 bases remaining between them.

The CDR3 DNA is TGTGCCAGCACCAGAGAGGCGGGAGGGCCTTTCGAGCAGTACTTC. Protein: CASTREAGGPFEQYF. J is TRBJ2-7 and V is TRBV6-5, with 9 bases that match TRBD2. This CDR3 comprises 15 residues. With V trimmed by 7 bases and J by 6 bases, 13 bases remained unmatched. Looked up from germline, CDR1 is MNHEY and CDR2 is SVGAGI.

In this sample, this clone turned up a few times. V and J are TRBV19 and TRBJ1-1; tentatively, D is TRBD1 (5 bases). Germline V gives CDR1 LNHDA, CDR2 SQIVND (reference sequence). Trimming took 10 bases from V and 5 from J, leaving 11 bases between them. CDR3 length: 11 residues. CDR3 bases: TGTGCCACCAGGGCAGGAACTGAAGCTTTCTTT. Translating it yields CATRAGTEAFF.

This chain links TRBV6-1 with TRBJ2-1, with a weak D call TRBD2 (7 bases). The CDR3 length is 14 residues. CDR1 is MNHNS, CDR2 SASEGT, per germline. V shed 2 bases and J shed 12 bases, with 17 bases lying between them. The CDR3 reads CASSEYRGGEGQFF. The DNA of the CDR3 is TGTGCCAGCAGTGAATATAGGGGGGGCGAGGGGCAGTTCTTC.

The chain links TRBV10-3 to TRBJ2-1; TRBD2 matches 7 bases. V shed 10 bases, J shed 4 bases, and the junction held 10 bases outside the gene matches. Germline V gene data show CDR1 as ENHRY and CDR2 as SYGVKD. CDR3 length equals 14 residues. The CDR3 nucleotides read TGTGCCACCCGGGGGGACTCCACATACAATGAGCAGTTCTTC. Encoded protein: CATRGDSTYNEQFF.

The chain is built from TRBV4-1 and TRBJ2-3; 8 bases fit TRBD1. Germline trimming cut 2 bases from V and 3 bases from J; bases unmatched to any gene: 7. This CDR3 contains 16 residues. Germline CDR1 is MGHRA and CDR2 is YSYEKL. Here the CDR3 DNA reads TGCGCCAGCAGCCAAACGGACAGGGCAGGGACAGATACGCAGTATTTT. This sequence encodes CASSQTDRAGTDTQYF.

V and J are TRBV6-4 and TRBJ2-5; D gene uncertain. CDR1 MRHNA and CDR2 SNTAGT come from the germline V gene. The CDR3 is 13 amino acids. Trimming cost V 2 bases and J 5 bases, with 9 bases left between them. This chain's CDR3 is CASSDGVRETQYF. Here the CDR3 DNA reads TGTGCCAGCAGTGACGGAGTGAGGGAGACCCAGTACTTC.

The chain carries TRBV4-2 and TRBJ2-1; tentative D call: TRBD2 (5 bases). Germline CDR1 and CDR2: LGHNA and YNFKEQ. V was cut by 0 bases and J by 6 bases, with 21 bases left in between. The CDR3 length is 18 residues. As DNA, the CDR3 is TGTGCCAGCAGCCAAGAAGGACTCGGGGTCAATGTATTCAATGAGCAGTTCTTC. As protein: CASSQEGLGVNVFNEQFF.

The chain uses TRBV13 and TRBJ1-1, with 9 bases matching TRBD1. With V trimmed by 5 bases and J by 4 bases, 8 bases remained unmatched. CDR1 and CDR2 (germline): PRHDT, FYEKMQ (reference sequence). There are 15 residues in the CDR3. CDR3: CASSPVGQGFTEAFF. The DNA for the CDR3 is TGTGCCAGCAGCCCCGTAGGACAGGGGTTCACTGAAGCTTTCTTT.

The table lists this clone with a count of one. The V gene is TRBV4-3, the J gene TRBJ1-2; D is unresolved. The CDR3 runs to 13 residues. Germline values: CDR1 LGHNA, CDR2 YSLEER. The V and J ends lost 4 bases and 3 bases respectively, with 9 bases between them. CDR3 sequence reads: CASSRDGDYGYTF. The CDR3 nucleotides are TGCGCCAGCAGCCGAGACGGTGACTATGGCTACACCTTC.

The rearrangement joins TRBV7-6 to TRBJ1-1, with TRBD1 as a possible D gene (5 bases). CDR3 size: 14 residues. Germline V gene data show CDR1 as SGHVS and CDR2 as FNYEAQ. The V end was cut by 4 bases, the J end by 2 bases, with 11 bases between. CDR3 residues: CASSSKQDNTEAFF. The CDR3 coding sequence is TGTGCCAGCAGCTCGAAACAGGATAACACTGAAGCTTTCTTT.

This clone is a singleton in its sample. The CDR3 reads CASSEGTGYGYTF. Here the CDR3 DNA reads TGTGCCAGCAGCGAAGGGACAGGATATGGCTACACCTTC. This sequence joins TRBV9 and TRBJ1-2; 8 bases are shared with TRBD1. The junction had 3 bases not matched to a gene; V was cut back by 3 bases and J by 5 bases. Germline loops: CDR1 SGDLS, CDR2 YYNGEE. The CDR3 extends over 13 amino acids.

A remark on this clone: The sample holds other DNA sequences that translate to the same CDR3. The rearrangement links TRBV4-2 to TRBJ1-5; D not resolved. Trimming cost V 0 bases and J 4 bases, with 4 bases left between them. The V gene's germline CDR1 is LGHNA and CDR2 YNFKEQ. This CDR3 has 13 residues. CDR3 protein: CASSQDRNQPQHF. CDR3 DNA sequence: TGTGCCAGCAGCCAAGACAGAAATCAGCCCCAGCATTTT.

The genes are TRBV10-3 and TRBJ2-2; D gene unclear. Trimming shortened V by 3 bases and J by 2 bases, and 10 bases separated the two germline ends. In germline, CDR1 is ENHRY, CDR2 SYGVKD. The CDR3 is made up of 15 amino acids. CDR3 in DNA: TGTGCCATCAGTGATGGCAGGCCTAACACCGGGGAGCTGTTTTTT. It is translated as CAISDGRPNTGELFF.

The chain couples TRBV19 to TRBJ1-1; D is unclear. This CDR3 has 13 amino acids. Per the germline V gene, CDR1 is LNHDA and CDR2 is SQIVND (reference sequence). Trimming stripped 4 bases from V and 2 bases from J, with 8 bases between. Here the CDR3 DNA reads TGTGCCAGTAGTAAGGCGGAAAACACTGAAGCTTTCTTT. Protein: CASSKAENTEAFF.

This chain links TRBV29-1 with TRBJ1-1; 7 bases are shared with TRBD1. Germline V gene data show CDR1 as SQVTM and CDR2 as ANQGSEA. V shed 3 bases, J shed 4 bases, and the junction held 5 bases outside the gene matches. The CDR3 sequence is 13 residues long. The CDR3 nucleotides read TGCAGCGTTGATGACAGGGTAATCACTGAAGCTTTCTTT. Protein: CSVDDRVITEAFF.